Presented here are 6 T cell receptor beta chains from one specimen sequenced in a study of blood T cell repertoires in COVID-19. Sequencing used immunoSEQ multiplex PCR; TCRdb keeps in-frame clones, though not all of them. The sample has fewer than 400,000 clones, approximately 83% seen once; the top ten hold around 2.2%. Sequencing used PBMCs or T cells enriched from blood (not recorded which). These TCRs come from a man aged 25-40 years who had recovered from COVID-19.

This clone is a singleton in its sample. The chain joins TRBV5-1 to TRBJ2-1, with 10 nucleotides matching TRBD2. The trim removed 4 bases at V and 4 bases at J, leaving 8 bases unmatched. This CDR3 has 16 residues. The germline gives CDR1 SGHRS, CDR2 YFSETQ. Here the CDR3 DNA reads TGCGCCAGCAGCACCACGGCTAGCGGGGGTTACAATGAGCAGTTCTTC. It specifies CASSTTASGGYNEQFF.

The chain combines TRBV9 with TRBJ1-2; TRBD1 aligns across 9 bases. CDR3 length equals 14 residues. Germline lookup yields CDR1 SGDLS and CDR2 YYNGEE. V was clipped by 0 bases and J by 8 bases; unmatched bases: 5. In DNA, the CDR3 is TGTGCCAGCAGCGTAGTCGGGACAGGGAAAGGCTACACCTTC. Protein sequence: CASSVVGTGKGYTF. The variable domain in full, completed from reference TRBV9 and TRBJ1-2, reads DSGVTQTPKHLITATGQRVTLRCSPRSGDLSVYWYQQSLDQGLQFLIQYYNGEERAKGNILERFSAQQFPDLHSELNLSSLELGDSALYFCASSVVGTGKGYTFGSGTRLTVV.

V and J are TRBV12-5 and TRBJ1-2, with D possibly TRBD1 on 6 matching bases. Germline V lookup: CDR1 LGHNT, CDR2 FRNRAP. The length of the CDR3 is 13 residues. Trimming cost V 6 bases and J 5 bases, with 13 bases left between them. Written as DNA, the CDR3 is TGTGCTAGTGGCTCGACAGGCTCTTATGGCTACACCTTC. Translating gives CASGSTGSYGYTF.

The V gene is TRBV24-1, the J gene TRBJ2-7, with 8 bases fitting TRBD1. Trimming removed 5 bases from V and 2 bases from J; junction bases left unmatched: 10. CDR3 size: 16 residues. Per the germline V gene, CDR1 is KGHDR and CDR2 is SFDVKD. As DNA, the CDR3 is TGTGCCACCAGTGTCGCTACAGGGGGAAAACCCTACGAGCAGTACTTC. It specifies CATSVATGGKPYEQYF.

The V gene is TRBV18, the J gene TRBJ1-5; tentative D call: TRBD1 (5 bases). The CDR3 totals 15 residues. The ends were cut back, 3 bases at V and 0 bases at J, with 9 bases in the middle. Germline CDR1 reads KGHSH; CDR2 reads LQKENI. CDR3 residues: CASSPAGHSNQPQHF. Written as DNA, the CDR3 is TGTGCCAGCTCACCGGCAGGGCATAGCAATCAGCCCCAGCATTTT.

The genes are TRBV7-8 and TRBJ1-1, with TRBD1 matching over 7 bases. The junction had 9 bases not matched to a gene; V was cut back by 0 bases and J by 5 bases. The CDR3 loop spans 16 amino acids. Germline CDR1 and CDR2: SGHVS and FQNEAQ. The chain's CDR3 is CASSLAKQGSRTEAFF. CDR3 DNA sequence: TGTGCCAGCAGCTTAGCGAAACAGGGGTCAAGGACTGAAGCTTTCTTT.